This T cell receptor beta chain was found in a study of OX40 agonist ivuxolimab in advanced cancers. Assay used: immunoSEQ multiplex PCR; TCRdb lists only in-frame clones, some missing. The sample contains 61,000 or so clones, roughly four fifths of which appear only once. The CDR3 runs to 14 residues. Between the trimmed V and J ends, which lost 1 base and 6 bases, there was a span of 9 bases. Germline CDR1 reads SNHLY; CDR2 reads FYNNEI. The chain has TRBV2 and TRBJ2-2; D gene unclear. The material was CD4+ or CD8+ T cells sorted from blood, obtained in a trial of the OX40 agonist ivuxolimab. The TCR originated in an adult with an advanced solid tumor such as melanoma, head and neck, liver or kidney cancer. This chain's CDR3 is CASSEGGSAGELFF. Written as DNA, the CDR3 is TGTGCCAGCAGTGAAGGGGGATCGGCCGGGGAGCTGTTTTTT.